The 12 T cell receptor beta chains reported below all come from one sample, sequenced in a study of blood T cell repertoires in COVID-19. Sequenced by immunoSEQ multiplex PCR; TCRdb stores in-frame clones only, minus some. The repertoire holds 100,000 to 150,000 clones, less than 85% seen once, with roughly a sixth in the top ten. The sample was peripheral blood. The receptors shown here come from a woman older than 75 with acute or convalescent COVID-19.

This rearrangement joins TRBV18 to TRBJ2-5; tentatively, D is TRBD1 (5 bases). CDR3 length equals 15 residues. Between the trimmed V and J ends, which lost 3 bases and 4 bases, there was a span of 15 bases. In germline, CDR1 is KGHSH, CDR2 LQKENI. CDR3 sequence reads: CASSPPSRVSETQYF. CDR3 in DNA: TGTGCCAGCTCACCCCCAAGCAGGGTATCAGAGACCCAGTACTTC.

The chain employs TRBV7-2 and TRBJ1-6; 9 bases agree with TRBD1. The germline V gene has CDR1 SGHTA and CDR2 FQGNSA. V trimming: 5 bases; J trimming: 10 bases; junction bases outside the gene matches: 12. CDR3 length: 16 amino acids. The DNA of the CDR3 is TGTGCCAGCAGCGAGCGCCCGGGACAGGGACGATCACCCCTCCACTTT. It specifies CASSERPGQGRSPLHF.

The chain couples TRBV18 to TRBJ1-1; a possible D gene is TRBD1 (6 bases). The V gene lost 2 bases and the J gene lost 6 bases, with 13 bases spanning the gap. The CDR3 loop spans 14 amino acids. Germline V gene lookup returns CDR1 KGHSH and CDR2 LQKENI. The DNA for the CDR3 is TGTGCCAGCTCACCATTACAGGGAAGTGCTGAAGCTTTCTTT. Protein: CASSPLQGSAEAFF.

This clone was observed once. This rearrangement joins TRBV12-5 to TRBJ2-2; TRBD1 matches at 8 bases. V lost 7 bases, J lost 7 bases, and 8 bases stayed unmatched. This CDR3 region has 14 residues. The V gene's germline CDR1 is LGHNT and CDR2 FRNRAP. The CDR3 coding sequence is TGTGCTAGTGCCCTGGGACAGGTGCGCGGGGAGCTGTTTTTT. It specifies CASALGQVRGELFF. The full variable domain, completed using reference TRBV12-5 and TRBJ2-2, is DARVTQTPRHKVTEMGQEVTMRCQPILGHNTVFWYRQTMMQGLELLAYFRNRAPLDDSGMPKDRFSAEMPDATLATLKIQPSEPRDSAVYFCASALGQVRGELFFGEGSRLTVL.

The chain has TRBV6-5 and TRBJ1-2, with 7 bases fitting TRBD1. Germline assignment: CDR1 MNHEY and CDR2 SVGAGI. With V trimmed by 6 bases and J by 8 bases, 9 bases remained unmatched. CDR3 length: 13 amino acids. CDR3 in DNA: TGTGCCAGCAGCCGAGGGACAGAAAGAGGCTACACCTTC. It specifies CASSRGTERGYTF.

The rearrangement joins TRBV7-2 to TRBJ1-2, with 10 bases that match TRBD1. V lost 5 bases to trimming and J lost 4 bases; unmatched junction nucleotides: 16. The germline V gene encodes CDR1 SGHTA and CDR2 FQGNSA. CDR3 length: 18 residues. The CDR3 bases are TGTGCCAGCAGCCCTGGGGGGGGACAGGGGATTGCTAGCTATGGCTACACCTTC. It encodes CASSPGGGQGIASYGYTF.

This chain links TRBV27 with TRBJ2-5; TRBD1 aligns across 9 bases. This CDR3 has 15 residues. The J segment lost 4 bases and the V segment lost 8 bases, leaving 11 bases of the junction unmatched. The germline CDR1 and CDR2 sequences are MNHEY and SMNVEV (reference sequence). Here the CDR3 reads CASWGPGQGTETQYF. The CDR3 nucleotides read TGTGCCAGCTGGGGACCGGGACAGGGAACAGAGACCCAGTACTTC.

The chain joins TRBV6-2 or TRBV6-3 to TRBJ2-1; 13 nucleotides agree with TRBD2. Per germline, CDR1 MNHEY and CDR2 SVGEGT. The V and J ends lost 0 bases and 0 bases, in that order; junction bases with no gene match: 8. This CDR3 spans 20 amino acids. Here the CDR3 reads CASSYSRTSGSLSSYNEQFF. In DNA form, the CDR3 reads TGTGCCAGCAGTTACTCCCGGACTAGCGGGAGCCTTAGCTCCTACAATGAGCAGTTCTTC.

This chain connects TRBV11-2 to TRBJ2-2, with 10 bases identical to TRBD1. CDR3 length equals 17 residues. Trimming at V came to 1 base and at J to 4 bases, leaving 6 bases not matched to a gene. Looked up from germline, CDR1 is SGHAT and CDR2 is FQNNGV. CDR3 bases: TGTGCCAGCAGCTTAGTCCCCGGGACAGGGGTCACCGGGGAGCTGTTTTTT. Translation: CASSLVPGTGVTGELFF.

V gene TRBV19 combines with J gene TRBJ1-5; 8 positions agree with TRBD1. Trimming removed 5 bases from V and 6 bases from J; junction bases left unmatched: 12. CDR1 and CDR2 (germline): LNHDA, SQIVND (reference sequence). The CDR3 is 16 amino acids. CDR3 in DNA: TGTGCCAGTAGTGCCCCGGACAGGGCCGCCGGTCAGCCCCAGCATTTT. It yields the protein CASSAPDRAAGQPQHF.

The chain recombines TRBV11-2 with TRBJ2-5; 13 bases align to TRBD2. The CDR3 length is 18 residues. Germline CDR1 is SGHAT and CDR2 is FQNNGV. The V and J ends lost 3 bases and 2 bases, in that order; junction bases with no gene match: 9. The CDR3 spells CASSLGLAGLGRQETQYF. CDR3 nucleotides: TGTGCCAGCAGCTTGGGACTAGCGGGGCTAGGTCGGCAAGAGACCCAGTACTTC.

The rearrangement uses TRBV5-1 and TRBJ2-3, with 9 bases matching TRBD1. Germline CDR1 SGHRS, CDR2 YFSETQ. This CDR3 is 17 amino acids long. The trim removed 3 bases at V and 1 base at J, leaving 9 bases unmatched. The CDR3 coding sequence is TGCGCCAGCAGCTCAGGGACAGGGCCCCGGGGCACAGATACGCAGTATTTT. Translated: CASSSGTGPRGTDTQYF.